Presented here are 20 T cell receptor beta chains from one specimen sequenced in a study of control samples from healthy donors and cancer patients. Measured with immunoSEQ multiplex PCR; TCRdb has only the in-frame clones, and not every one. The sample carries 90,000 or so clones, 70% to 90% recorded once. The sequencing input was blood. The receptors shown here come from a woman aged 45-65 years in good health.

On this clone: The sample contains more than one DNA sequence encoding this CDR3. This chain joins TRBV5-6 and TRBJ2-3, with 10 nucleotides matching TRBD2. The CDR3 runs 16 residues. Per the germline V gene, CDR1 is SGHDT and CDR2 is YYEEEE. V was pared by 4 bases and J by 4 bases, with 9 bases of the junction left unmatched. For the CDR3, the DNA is TGTGCCAGCAGCGGGGGCCTAGCGGGAGTTTCAGATACGCAGTATTTT. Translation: CASSGGLAGVSDTQYF.

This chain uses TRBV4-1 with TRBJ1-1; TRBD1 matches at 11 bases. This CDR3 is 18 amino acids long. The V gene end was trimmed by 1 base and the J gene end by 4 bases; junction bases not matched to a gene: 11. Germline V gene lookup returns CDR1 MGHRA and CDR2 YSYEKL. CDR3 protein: CASSQAGTGGRRVTEAFF. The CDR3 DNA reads TGCGCCAGCAGCCAAGCCGGGACAGGGGGAAGAAGGGTCACTGAAGCTTTCTTT.

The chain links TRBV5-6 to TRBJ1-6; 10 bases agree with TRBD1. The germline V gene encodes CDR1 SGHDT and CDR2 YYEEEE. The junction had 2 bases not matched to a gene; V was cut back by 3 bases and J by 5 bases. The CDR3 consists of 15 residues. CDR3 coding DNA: TGTGCCAGCAGCTACGGGACAGGGGATAATTCACCCCTCCACTTT. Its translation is CASSYGTGDNSPLHF.

The CDR3 DNA reads TGCAGCGTCGTTGGACTAGCTGGGAATGAGCAGTTCTTC. It specifies CSVVGLAGNEQFF. The gene calls are TRBV29-1 and TRBJ2-1, with TRBD2 matching over 8 bases. The CDR3 is 13 residues long. Germline CDR1 SQVTM, CDR2 ANQGSEA. The junction had 8 bases not matched to a gene; V was cut back by 6 bases and J by 7 bases.

This CDR3 is CASSYSGVETQYF. The CDR3 DNA reads as TGTGCCAGCAGTTACTCGGGGGTGGAGACCCAGTACTTC. The chain is built from TRBV6-2 or TRBV6-3 and TRBJ2-5, with D perhaps being TRBD1 or TRBD2 (5 bases each). Germline values: CDR1 MNHEY, CDR2 SVGEGT. The CDR3 spans 13 residues. Trimming shortened V by 0 bases and J by 5 bases, and 7 bases separated the two germline ends.

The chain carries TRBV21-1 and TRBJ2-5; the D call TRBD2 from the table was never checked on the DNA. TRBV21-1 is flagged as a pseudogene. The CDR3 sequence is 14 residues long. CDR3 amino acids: CAPGTGWEWETQYF. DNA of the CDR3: TGTGCCCCGGGAACGGGGTGGGAATGGGAGACCCAGTACTTC.

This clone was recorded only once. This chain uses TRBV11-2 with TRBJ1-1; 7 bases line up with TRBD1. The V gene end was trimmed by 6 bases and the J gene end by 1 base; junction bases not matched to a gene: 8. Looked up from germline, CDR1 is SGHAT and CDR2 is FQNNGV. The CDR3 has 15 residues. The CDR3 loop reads CASSRSGTANTEAFF. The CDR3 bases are TGTGCCAGCAGTCGATCCGGGACAGCGAACACTGAAGCTTTCTTT.

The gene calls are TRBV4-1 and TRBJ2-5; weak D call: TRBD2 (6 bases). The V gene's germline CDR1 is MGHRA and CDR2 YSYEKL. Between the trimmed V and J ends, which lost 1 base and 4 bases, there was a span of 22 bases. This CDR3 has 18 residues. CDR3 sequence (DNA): TGCGCCAGCAGCCAAGTTGATATGGGACTCCTCTCGACAGAGACCCAGTACTTC. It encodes CASSQVDMGLLSTETQYF.

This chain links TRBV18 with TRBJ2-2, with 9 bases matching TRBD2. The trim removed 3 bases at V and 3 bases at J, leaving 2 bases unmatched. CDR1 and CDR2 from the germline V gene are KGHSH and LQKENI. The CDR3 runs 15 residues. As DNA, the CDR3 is TGTGCCAGCTCACCGACTAGCGGACACACCGGGGAGCTGTTTTTT. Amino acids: CASSPTSGHTGELFF.

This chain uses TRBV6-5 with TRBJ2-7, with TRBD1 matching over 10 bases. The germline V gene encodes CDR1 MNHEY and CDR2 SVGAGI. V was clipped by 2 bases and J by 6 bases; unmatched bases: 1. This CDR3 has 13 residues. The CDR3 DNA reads TGTGCCAGCAGTTACGACAGGGGGCGCGAGCAGTACTTC. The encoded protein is CASSYDRGREQYF.

As DNA, the CDR3 is TGCGCCAGCAGCCAAGCCGGGACAGGGTTCCGAAAACTGTTTTTT. This translates into CASSQAGTGFRKLFF. The rearrangement links TRBV4-3 to TRBJ1-4; TRBD1 aligns across 9 bases. Unmatched junction bases numbered 7, after V lost 1 base and J lost 10 bases. This CDR3 contains 15 residues. CDR1 and CDR2 from the germline V gene are LGHNA and YSLEER.

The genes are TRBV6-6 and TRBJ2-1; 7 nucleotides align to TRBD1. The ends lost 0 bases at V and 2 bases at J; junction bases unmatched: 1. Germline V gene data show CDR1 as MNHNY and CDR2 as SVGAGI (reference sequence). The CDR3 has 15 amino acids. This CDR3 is CASSYSGGAYNEQFF. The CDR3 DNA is TGTGCCAGCAGTTACTCAGGGGGCGCCTACAATGAGCAGTTCTTC.

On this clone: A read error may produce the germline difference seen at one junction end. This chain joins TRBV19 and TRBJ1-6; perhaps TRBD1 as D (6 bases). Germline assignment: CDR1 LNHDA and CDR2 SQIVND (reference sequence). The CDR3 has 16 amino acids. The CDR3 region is CASSNQYTGGNSPLHF. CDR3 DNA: TGTGCCAGCAGTAACCAGTATACCGGGGGCAATTCACCCCTCCACTTT. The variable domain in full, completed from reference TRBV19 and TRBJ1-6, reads DGGITQSPKYLFRKEGQNVTLSCEQNLNHDAMYWYRQDPGQGLRLIYYSQIVNDFQKGDIAEGYSVSREKKESFPLTVTSAQKNPTAFYLCASSNQYTGGNSPLHFGNGTRLTVT.

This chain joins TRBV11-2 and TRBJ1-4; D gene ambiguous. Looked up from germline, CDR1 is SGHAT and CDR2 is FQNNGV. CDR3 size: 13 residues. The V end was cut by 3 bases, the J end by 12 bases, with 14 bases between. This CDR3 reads CASSFGMPTELFF. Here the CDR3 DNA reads TGTGCCAGCAGCTTCGGCATGCCGACCGAACTGTTTTTT.

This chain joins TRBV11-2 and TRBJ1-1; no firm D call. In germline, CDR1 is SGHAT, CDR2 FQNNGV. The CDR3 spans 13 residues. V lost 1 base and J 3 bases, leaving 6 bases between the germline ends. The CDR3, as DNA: TGTGCCAGCAGCTTAGCGCTTTACACTGAAGCTTTCTTT. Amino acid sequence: CASSLALYTEAFF.

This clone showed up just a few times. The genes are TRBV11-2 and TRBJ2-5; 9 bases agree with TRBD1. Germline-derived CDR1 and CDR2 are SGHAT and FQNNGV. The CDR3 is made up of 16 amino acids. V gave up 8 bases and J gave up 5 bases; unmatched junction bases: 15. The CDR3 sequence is CASRYRGRGPEETQYF. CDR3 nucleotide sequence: TGTGCCAGCCGCTACAGGGGGCGCGGGCCAGAGGAGACCCAGTACTTC.

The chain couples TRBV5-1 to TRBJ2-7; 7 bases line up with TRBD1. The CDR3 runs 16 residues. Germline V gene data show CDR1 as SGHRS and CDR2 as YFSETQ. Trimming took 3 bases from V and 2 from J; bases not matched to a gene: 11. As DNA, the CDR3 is TGCGCCAGCAGCTCAGGATCCGGGACAGAGACCTACGAGCAGTACTTC. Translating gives CASSSGSGTETYEQYF.

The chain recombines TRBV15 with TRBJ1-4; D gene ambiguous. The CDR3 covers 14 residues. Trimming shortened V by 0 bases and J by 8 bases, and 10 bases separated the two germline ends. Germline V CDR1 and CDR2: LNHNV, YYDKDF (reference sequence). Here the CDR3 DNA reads TGTGCCACCAGCAGAGATCAGGTCGGCGAAAAACTGTTTTTT. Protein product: CATSRDQVGEKLFF.

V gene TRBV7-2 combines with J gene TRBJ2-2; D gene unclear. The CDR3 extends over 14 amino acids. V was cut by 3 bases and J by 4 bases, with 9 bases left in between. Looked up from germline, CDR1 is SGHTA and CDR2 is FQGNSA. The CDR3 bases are TGTGCCAGCAGCTTGCAACGGGTCACCGGGGAGCTGTTTTTT. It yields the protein CASSLQRVTGELFF.

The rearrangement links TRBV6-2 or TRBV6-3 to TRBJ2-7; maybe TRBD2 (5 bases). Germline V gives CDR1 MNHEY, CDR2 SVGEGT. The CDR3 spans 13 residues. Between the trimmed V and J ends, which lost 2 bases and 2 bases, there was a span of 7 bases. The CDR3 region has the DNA TGTGCCAGCAGTTACGCCGGGACCTACGAGCAGTACTTC. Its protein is CASSYAGTYEQYF.